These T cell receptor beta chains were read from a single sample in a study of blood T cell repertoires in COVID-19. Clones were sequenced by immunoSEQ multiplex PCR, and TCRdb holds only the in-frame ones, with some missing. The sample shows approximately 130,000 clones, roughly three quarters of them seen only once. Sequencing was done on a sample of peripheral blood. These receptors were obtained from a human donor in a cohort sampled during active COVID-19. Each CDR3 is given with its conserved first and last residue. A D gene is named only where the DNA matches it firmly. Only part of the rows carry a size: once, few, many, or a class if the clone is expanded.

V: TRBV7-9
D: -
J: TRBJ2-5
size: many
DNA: TGTGCCAGCAGCTCACAGGGTATGCGAGAGACCCAGTACTTC
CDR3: CASSSQGMRETQYF

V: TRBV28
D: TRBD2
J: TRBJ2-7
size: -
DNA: TGTGCCAGCAGTACGGGAGGGGGTCCGCTAGCATCCCGGAGGTACGAGCAGTACTTC
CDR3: CASSTGGGPLASRRYEQYF

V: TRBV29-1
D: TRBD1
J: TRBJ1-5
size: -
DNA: TGCAGCGTTGAAGGACAGGGGCCTGGTCAGCCCCAGCATTTT
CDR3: CSVEGQGPGQPQHF

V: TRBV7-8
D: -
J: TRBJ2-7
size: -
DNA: TGTGCCAGCAGCTCCGGGTCCCTCCTAGGCGAGCAGTACTTC
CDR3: CASSSGSLLGEQYF

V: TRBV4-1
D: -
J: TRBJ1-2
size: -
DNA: TGCGCCAGCAGCCAAGATGTAACAGCTATTTATGGCTACACCTTC
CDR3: CASSQDVTAIYGYTF

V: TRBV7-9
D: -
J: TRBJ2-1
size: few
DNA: TGTGCCAGCCCTGGTGAGGGTGACGGGCTCAATGAGCAGTTCTTC
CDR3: CASPGEGDGLNEQFF

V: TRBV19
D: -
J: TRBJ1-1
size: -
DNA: TGTGCCAGTAGTGGAGCGGGGGCTGAAGCTTTCTTT
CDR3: CASSGAGAEAFF

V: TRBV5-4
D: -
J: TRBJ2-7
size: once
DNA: TGTGCCAGCAGCTTTGGTCCAGGCCCCATCGAGCAGTACTTC
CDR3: CASSFGPGPIEQYF

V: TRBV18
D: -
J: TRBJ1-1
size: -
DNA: TGTGCCAGCTCACCTAGGAGGTACACTGAAGCTTTCTTT
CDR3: CASSPRRYTEAFF

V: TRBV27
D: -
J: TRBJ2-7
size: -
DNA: TGTGCCAGCAGTGTGACAGCGTCCTACGAGCAGTACTTC
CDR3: CASSVTASYEQYF

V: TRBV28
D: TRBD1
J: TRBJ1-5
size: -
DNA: TGTGCCAGCAGTTTCCTCGACAGGGAACATCAGCCCCAGCATTTT
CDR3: CASSFLDREHQPQHF

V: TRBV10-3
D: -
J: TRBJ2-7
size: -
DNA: TGTGCCATCAGCGCTGAGGTTCCCGAGCAGTACTTC
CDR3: CAISAEVPEQYF

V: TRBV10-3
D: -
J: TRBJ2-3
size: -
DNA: TGTGCCATCAGCAAGGGGGTTGGGGGCACAGATACGCAGTATTTT
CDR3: CAISKGVGGTDTQYF

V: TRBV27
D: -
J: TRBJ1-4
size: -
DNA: TGTGCCAGCAGTTTAAGAGGGCGAGTGCCGGAAAAACTGTTTTTT
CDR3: CASSLRGRVPEKLFF

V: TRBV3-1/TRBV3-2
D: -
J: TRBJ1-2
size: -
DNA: TGTGCCAGCAGCCAAGGGACAGCGTTCGGCTACACCTTC
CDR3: CASSQGTAFGYTF

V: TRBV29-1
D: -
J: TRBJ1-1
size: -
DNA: TGCACCCAAAGGAGGGTTCCGGACACTGAAGCTTTCTTT
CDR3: CTQRRVPDTEAFF

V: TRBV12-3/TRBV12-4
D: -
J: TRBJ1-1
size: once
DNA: TGTGCCAGCTCCTCGGGGAGGAACACTGAAGCTTTCTTT
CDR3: CASSSGRNTEAFF

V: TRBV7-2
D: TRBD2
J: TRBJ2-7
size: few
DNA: TGTGCCAGCAGCTTAGGTCCCGTGACTAGCGGGTACGAGCAGTACTTC
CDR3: CASSLGPVTSGYEQYF

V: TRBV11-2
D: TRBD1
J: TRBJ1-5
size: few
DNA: TGTGCCAGCAGCTTTACAGGGGCGAGCAATCAGCCCCAGCATTTT
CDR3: CASSFTGASNQPQHF

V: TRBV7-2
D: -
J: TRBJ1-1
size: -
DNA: TGTGCCAGCAGCTTTTATGCGGGAACTGAAGCTTTCTTT
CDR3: CASSFYAGTEAFF

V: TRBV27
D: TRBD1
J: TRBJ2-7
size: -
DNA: TGTGCCAGCAGTTTATCCGGGACAGGGGTCGAGCAGTACTTC
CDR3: CASSLSGTGVEQYF

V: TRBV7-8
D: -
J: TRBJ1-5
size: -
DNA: TGTGCCAGCAGCATGGAGGTGTGGAGCAATCAGCCCCAGCATTTT
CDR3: CASSMEVWSNQPQHF

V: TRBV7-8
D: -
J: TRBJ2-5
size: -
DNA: TGTGCCAGCAGCGTCCGGGACAAAAAAGAGACCCAGTACTTC
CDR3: CASSVRDKKETQYF

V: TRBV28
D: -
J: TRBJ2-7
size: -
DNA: TGTGCCAGCAGTTCTCTCTACGAGCAGTACTTC
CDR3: CASSSLYEQYF